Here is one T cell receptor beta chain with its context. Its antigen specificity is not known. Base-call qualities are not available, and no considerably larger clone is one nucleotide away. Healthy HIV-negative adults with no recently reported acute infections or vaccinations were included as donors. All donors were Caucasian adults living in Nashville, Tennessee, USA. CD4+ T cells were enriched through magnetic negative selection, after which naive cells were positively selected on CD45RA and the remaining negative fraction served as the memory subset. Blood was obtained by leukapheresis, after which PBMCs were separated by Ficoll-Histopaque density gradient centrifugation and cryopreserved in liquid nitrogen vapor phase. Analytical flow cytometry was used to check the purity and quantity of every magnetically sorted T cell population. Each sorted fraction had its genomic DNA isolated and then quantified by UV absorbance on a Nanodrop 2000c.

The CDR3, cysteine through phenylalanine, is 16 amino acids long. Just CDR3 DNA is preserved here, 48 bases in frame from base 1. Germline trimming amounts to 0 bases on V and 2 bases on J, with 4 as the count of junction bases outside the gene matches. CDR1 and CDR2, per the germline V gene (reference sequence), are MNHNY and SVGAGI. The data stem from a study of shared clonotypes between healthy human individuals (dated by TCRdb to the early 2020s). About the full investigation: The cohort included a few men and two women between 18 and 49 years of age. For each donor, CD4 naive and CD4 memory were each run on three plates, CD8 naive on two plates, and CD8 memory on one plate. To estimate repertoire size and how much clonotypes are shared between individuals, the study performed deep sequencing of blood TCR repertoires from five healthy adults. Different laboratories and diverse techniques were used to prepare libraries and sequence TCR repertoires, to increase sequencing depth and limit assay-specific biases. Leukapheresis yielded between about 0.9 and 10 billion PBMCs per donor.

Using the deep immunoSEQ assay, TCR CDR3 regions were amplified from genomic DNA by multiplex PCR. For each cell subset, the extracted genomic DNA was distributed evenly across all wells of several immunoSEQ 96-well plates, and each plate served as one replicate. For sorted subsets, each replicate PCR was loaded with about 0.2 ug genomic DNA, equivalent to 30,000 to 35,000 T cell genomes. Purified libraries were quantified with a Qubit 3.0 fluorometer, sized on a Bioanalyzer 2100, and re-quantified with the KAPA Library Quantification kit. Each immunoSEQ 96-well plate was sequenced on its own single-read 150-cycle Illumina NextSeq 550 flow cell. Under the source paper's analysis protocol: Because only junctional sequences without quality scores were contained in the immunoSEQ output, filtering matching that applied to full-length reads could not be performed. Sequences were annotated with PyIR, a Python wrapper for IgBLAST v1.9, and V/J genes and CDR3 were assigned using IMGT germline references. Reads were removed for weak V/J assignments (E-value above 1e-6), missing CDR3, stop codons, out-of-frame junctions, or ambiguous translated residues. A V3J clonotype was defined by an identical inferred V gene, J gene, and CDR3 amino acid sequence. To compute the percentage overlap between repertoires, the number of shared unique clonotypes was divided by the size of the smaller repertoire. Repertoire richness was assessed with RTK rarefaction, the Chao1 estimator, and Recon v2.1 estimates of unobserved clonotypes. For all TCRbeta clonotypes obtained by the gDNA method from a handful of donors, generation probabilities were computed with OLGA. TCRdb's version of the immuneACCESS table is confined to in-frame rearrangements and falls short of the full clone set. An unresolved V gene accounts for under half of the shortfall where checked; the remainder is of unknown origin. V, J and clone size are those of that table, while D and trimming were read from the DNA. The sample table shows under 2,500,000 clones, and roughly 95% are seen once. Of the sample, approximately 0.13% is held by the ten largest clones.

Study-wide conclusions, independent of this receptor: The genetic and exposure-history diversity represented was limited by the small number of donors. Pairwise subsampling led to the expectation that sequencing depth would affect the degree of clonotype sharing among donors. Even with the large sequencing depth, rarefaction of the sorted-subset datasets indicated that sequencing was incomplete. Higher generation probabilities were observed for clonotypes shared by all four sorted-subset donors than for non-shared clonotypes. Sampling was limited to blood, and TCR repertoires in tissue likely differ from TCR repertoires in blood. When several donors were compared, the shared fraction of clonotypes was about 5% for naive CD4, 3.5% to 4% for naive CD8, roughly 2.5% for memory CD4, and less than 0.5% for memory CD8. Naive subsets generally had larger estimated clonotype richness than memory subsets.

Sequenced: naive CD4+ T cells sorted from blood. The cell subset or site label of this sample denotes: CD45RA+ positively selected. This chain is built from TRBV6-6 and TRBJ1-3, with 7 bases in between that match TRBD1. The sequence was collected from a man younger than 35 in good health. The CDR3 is CASSYSTTGAGNTIYF. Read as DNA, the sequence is TGTGCCAGCAGTTACTCGACTACAGGGGCTGGAAACACCATATATTTT.